These 5 T cell receptor beta chains originate from one sample sequenced in a study of PD-1 blockade in mismatch repair-deficient tumors. Sequencing was performed with immunoSEQ multiplex PCR; in TCRdb, only in-frame clones are kept and a portion is missing. Among 100,000 to 150,000 clones listed, about 88% were seen once. Sequenced material: peripheral blood, taken 44 weeks after starting pembrolizumab. These receptors came from an adult with mismatch repair-deficient cancer.

The chain uses TRBV19 and TRBJ2-7; no clear D gene. Per the germline V gene, CDR1 is LNHDA and CDR2 is SQIVND (reference sequence). V lost 10 bases to trimming and J lost 3 bases, with 10 bases between them. The CDR3 is made up of 11 amino acids. The CDR3 nucleotides are TGTGCCACCTTCGGCGACTACGAGCAGTACTTC. This codes for CATFGDYEQYF.

CDR3 in amino acids: CASSFLRKDSSSYEQYF. The DNA of the CDR3 is TGTGCCAGCAGCTTCTTGCGGAAAGACTCGAGCTCCTACGAGCAGTACTTC. The V and J genes are TRBV7-2 and TRBJ2-7; D not certain. Germline V gene lookup returns CDR1 SGHTA and CDR2 FQGNSA. Deletions cut 3 bases from V and 0 bases from J, with 18 bases between. This CDR3 is 17 amino acids long.

The CDR3 DNA is TGTGCCTCGTCGTTGGCCAACGTCCTGACTTTC. Its protein is CASSLANVLTF. This chain joins TRBV7-2 and TRBJ2-6; the D is unclear. V was trimmed by 11 bases and J by 6 bases, leaving 8 bases between them. This CDR3 region has 11 residues. Germline V gene data show CDR1 as SGHTA and CDR2 as FQGNSA.

The chain joins TRBV2 to TRBJ2-1, with 13 bases matching TRBD2. V shed 3 bases, J shed 7 bases, and the junction held 12 bases outside the gene matches. This CDR3 has 18 amino acids. Germline CDR1 reads SNHLY; CDR2 reads FYNNEI. The CDR3 loop reads CASSDIVGLAGLGNEQFF. The CDR3 DNA is TGTGCCAGCAGTGACATCGTGGGACTAGCGGGGTTGGGGAATGAGCAGTTCTTC. Drawing the rest from reference TRBV2 and TRBJ2-1, the complete variable domain is EPEVTQTPSHQVTQMGQEVILRCVPISNHLYFYWYRQILGQKVEFLVSFYNNEISEKSEIFDDQFSVERPDGSNFTLKIRSTKLEDSAMYFCASSDIVGLAGLGNEQFFGPGTRLTVL.

The gene calls are TRBV30 and TRBJ2-3, with 7 bases matching TRBD2. Per germline, CDR1 GTSNPN and CDR2 SVGIG (reference sequence). The CDR3 runs to 16 residues. The V segment lost 2 bases and the J segment 2 bases; nucleotides outside the gene matches: 10. The CDR3 spells CAWSKPSGYHTDTQYF. The CDR3 coding sequence is TGTGCCTGGAGTAAACCTAGCGGATACCACACAGATACGCAGTATTTT.